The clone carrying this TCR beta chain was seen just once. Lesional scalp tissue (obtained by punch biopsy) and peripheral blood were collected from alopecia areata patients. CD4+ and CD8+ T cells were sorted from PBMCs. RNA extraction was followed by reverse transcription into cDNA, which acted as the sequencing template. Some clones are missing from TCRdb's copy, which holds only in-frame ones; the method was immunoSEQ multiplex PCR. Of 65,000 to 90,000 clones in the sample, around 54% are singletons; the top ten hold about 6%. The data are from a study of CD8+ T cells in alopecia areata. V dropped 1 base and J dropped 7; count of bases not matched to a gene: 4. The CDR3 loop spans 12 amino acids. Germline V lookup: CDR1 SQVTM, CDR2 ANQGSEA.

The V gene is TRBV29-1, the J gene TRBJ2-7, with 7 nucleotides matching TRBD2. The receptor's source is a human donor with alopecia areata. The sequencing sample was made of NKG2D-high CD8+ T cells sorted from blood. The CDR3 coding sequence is TGCAGCGTTGAAGGGACTAGATATGAGCAGTACTTC. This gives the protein CSVEGTRYEQYF.